The next 14 T cell receptor beta chains were all read from a single sample in a study of T-cell memory formation after mild COVID-19. MiXCR, applied by TCRdb to the 5' RACE reads, yields one record per CDR3 protein. Of approximately 35,000 distinct CDR3 sequences listed, around 21% are singletons. The sample taken for sequencing was PBMCs or a T cell subset sorted from them (not recorded which). The receptors derive from an adult who had mild COVID-19 (a few samples of this study predate the infection). Cell type and time point are not known.

This clonotype was counted many times. The V call is TRBV4-3, the J call TRBJ2-3; maybe TRBD1 (5 bases). There are 15 residues in the CDR3. The V gene's germline CDR1 is LGHNA and CDR2 YSLEER. The V and J ends lost 4 bases and 1 base respectively, with 12 bases between them. For the CDR3, the DNA is TGCGCCAGCAGCCCCATGACAGTACGCACAGATACGCAGTATTTT. Protein sequence: CASSPMTVRTDTQYF.

The chain carries TRBV7-9 and TRBJ1-1; 7 nucleotides line up with TRBD1. Looked up from germline, CDR1 is SEHNR and CDR2 is FQNEAQ (reference sequence). The CDR3 sequence is 15 residues long. With V trimmed by 5 bases and J by 1 base, 7 bases remained unmatched. The DNA for the CDR3 is TGTGCCAGCAGCCAAAACAGGGGAGCGAACACTGAAGCTTTCTTT. Residues: CASSQNRGANTEAFF.

This clonotype came up many times. The chain employs TRBV5-1 and TRBJ1-1; D is unresolved. This CDR3 has 13 residues. Germline values: CDR1 SGHRS, CDR2 YFSETQ. Trimming stripped 6 bases from V and 2 bases from J, with 11 bases between. Here the CDR3 DNA reads TGCGCCAGCACCGTTGGAATCAACACTGAAGCTTTCTTT. Protein sequence: CASTVGINTEAFF.

As DNA, the CDR3 is TGTGCCAGCAGCTCTATACGGGGGGAATCCTACAATGAGCAGTTCTTC. Encoded protein: CASSSIRGESYNEQFF. This chain connects TRBV11-2 to TRBJ2-1; 7 bases align to TRBD2. The CDR3 is 16 residues long. V gave up 4 bases and J gave up 1 base; unmatched junction bases: 7. Per the germline V gene, CDR1 is SGHAT and CDR2 is FQNNGV.

Ten or more counts support this clonotype. This chain joins TRBV29-1 and TRBJ2-5, with 8 bases identical to TRBD1. The germline V gene has CDR1 SQVTM and CDR2 ANQGSEA. This CDR3 has 12 amino acids. The J segment lost 4 bases and the V segment lost 7 bases, leaving 5 bases of the junction unmatched. In DNA, the CDR3 is TGCAGCGCAAGGACAGGGTCAGAGACCCAGTACTTC. Amino acids: CSARTGSETQYF. Full variable domain (missing parts from reference TRBV29-1 and TRBJ2-5): SAVISQKPSRDICQRGTSLTIQCQVDSQVTMMFWYRQQPGQSLTLIATANQGSEATYESGFVIDKFPISRPNLTFSTLTVSNMSPEDSSIYLCSARTGSETQYFGPGTRLLVL.

This clonotype was seen repeatedly, ten times or more. DNA of the CDR3: TGCGCCAGCAGTCGACCTATCGACACTTACAATGAGCAGTTCTTC. It yields the protein CASSRPIDTYNEQFF. V gene TRBV5-1 combines with J gene TRBJ2-1; D is unclear. The CDR3 is 15 amino acids. V was cut by 5 bases and J by 4 bases, with 16 bases left in between. Germline V gene lookup returns CDR1 SGHRS and CDR2 YFSETQ.

The chain uses TRBV19 and TRBJ1-1, with TRBD1 matching 9 bases. This CDR3 has 14 residues. V lost 8 bases to trimming and J lost 11 bases; unmatched junction nucleotides: 15. CDR1 and CDR2 (germline): LNHDA, SQIVND (reference sequence). This chain's CDR3 is CASSYRGQGDGAFF. The DNA of the CDR3 is TGTGCCAGTTCCTACCGGGGACAGGGAGATGGGGCTTTCTTT.

This chain links TRBV4-1 with TRBJ2-5; D possibly corresponds to TRBD2 (6 bases). Germline loops: CDR1 MGHRA, CDR2 YSYEKL. Trimming took 8 bases from V and 6 from J, leaving 16 bases between them. The CDR3 totals 13 residues. The CDR3 DNA follows: TGCGCCAGCGGACGGGACTCAGGACAGACCCAGTACTTC. Protein: CASGRDSGQTQYF.

This clonotype has a count of ten or more. The chain recombines TRBV12-3 or TRBV12-4 with TRBJ1-3; 7 bases match TRBD1. Germline trimming cut 5 bases from V and 0 bases from J; bases unmatched to any gene: 7. CDR3 length equals 16 residues. This CDR3 is CASSHRQGLSGNTIYF. CDR3 nucleotides: TGTGCCAGCAGTCACCGACAGGGACTCTCTGGAAACACCATATATTTT.

This clonotype showed up many times. The chain has TRBV12-3 or TRBV12-4 and TRBJ2-2; 10 nucleotides line up with TRBD2. There are 16 residues in the CDR3. V lost 5 bases to trimming and J lost 2 bases; unmatched junction nucleotides: 5. The CDR3 reads CASSPIAGGNTGELFF. CDR3 bases: TGTGCCAGCAGTCCAATAGCGGGAGGAAACACCGGGGAGCTGTTTTTT.

This clonotype was recorded many times. V gene TRBV25-1 combines with J gene TRBJ1-2; no clear D gene. V was pared by 3 bases and J by 4 bases, with 12 bases between. From germline, CDR1 is MGHDK and CDR2 SYGVNS. The CDR3 loop spans 14 amino acids. The CDR3, as DNA: TGTGCCAGCAGTGAGAAGGGCAAGTTCTATGGCTACACCTTC. Its protein is CASSEKGKFYGYTF.

This clonotype has at least ten counts. The chain recombines TRBV24-1 with TRBJ2-1, with TRBD1 identical over 7 bases. The CDR3 sequence is 16 residues long. Germline CDR1 and CDR2: KGHDR and SFDVKD. The V gene end was trimmed by 3 bases and the J gene end by 1 base; junction bases not matched to a gene: 5. CDR3 nucleotide sequence: TGTGCCACCAGTGATAGACAGGGACCATCCTACAATGAGCAGTTCTTC. This translates into CATSDRQGPSYNEQFF.

This clonotype was picked up many times. The rearrangement joins TRBV20-1 to TRBJ1-3; D remains unclear. V was trimmed by 0 bases and J by 0 bases, leaving 6 bases between them. Germline V gene sequence: CDR1 DFQATT, CDR2 SNEGSKA (reference sequence). The CDR3 runs 14 residues. CDR3: CSARDRFSGNTIYF. Written as DNA, the CDR3 is TGCAGTGCTAGAGACCGGTTCTCTGGAAACACCATATATTTT.

Ten or more counts support this clonotype. The chain links TRBV4-2 to TRBJ1-3; D ambiguous. Trimming cost V 0 bases and J 4 bases, with 4 bases left between them. The CDR3 is 13 residues long. Looked up from germline, CDR1 is LGHNA and CDR2 is YNFKEQ. The CDR3 loop reads CASSQEGGNTIYF. The CDR3, as DNA: TGTGCCAGCAGCCAAGAGGGCGGAAACACCATATATTTT.